This paragraph reports one T cell receptor beta chain. As yet, its antigen is unknown. The junction shows a germline mismatch at one end, possibly a read error. Different DNA sequences within this sample yield the same CDR3. The CDR3 covers 12 residues. Per the germline V gene, CDR1 is SQVTM and CDR2 is ANQGSEA. This sample stems from a study of OX40 agonist ivuxolimab in advanced cancers. Study context: Ivuxolimab was delivered to patients intravenously every 2 weeks at doses spanning 0.01 to 10 mg/kg. Study observations and caveats: Among the least clonally expanded were partial responders at 0.1-3.0 mg/kg. Dosing at 0.1 to 3.0 mg/kg was accompanied by clonal expansion of CD4+ and CD8+ blood T cells by week 6. Some nonresponders also had low normalized T-cell clonal expansion.

Clones were sequenced by immunoSEQ multiplex PCR, and TCRdb holds only the in-frame ones, with some missing. The table lists over 70,000 clones, about nine tenths of them singletons. The source is an adult with an advanced solid tumor such as melanoma, head and neck, liver or kidney cancer. The sequencing used CD4+ or CD8+ T cells sorted from blood, collected in a trial of the OX40 agonist ivuxolimab. V gene TRBV29-1 combines with J gene TRBJ1-2; no clear D. CDR3 region: CSVESGFWGYTF. The DNA for the CDR3 is TGTAGCGTTGAGTCTGGGTTCTGGGGCTACACCTTC.